This is a list of T cell receptor beta chains from one sample in a study of shared clonotypes between healthy human individuals. Measured with immunoSEQ multiplex PCR; TCRdb has only the in-frame clones, and not every one. Of over 95,000 clones listed, roughly two thirds were seen once; the top ten hold 24%. Source material: memory CD8+ T cells sorted from blood. The receptors derive from a woman aged 25 to 45 in good health. Both conserved end residues are part of each CDR3. A D gene is named only where the DNA matches it firmly. Clone size, where shown, is once, few, many, or a class for clones that have expanded.

abundance: .; d_gene: .; v_gene: TRBV29-1; j_gene: TRBJ1-3; CDR3aa: CSVVADSGNTIYF; CDR3nt: TGCAGCGTTGTGGCAGACTCTGGAAACACCATATATTTT
abundance: .; d_gene: TRBD2; v_gene: TRBV7-9; j_gene: TRBJ2-3; CDR3aa: CASSLLLADPTDTQYF; CDR3nt: TGTGCCAGCAGCTTGCTACTAGCGGACCCCACAGATACGCAGTATTTT
abundance: .; d_gene: TRBD2; v_gene: TRBV27; j_gene: TRBJ2-7; CDR3aa: CASSFRVAGNYEQYF; CDR3nt: TGTGCCAGCAGTTTCAGGGTAGCGGGTAACTACGAGCAGTACTTC
abundance: few; d_gene: .; v_gene: TRBV6-6; j_gene: TRBJ1-5; CDR3aa: CASSPQGGQPQHF; CDR3nt: TGTGCCAGCAGTCCACAGGGAGGTCAGCCCCAGCATTTT
abundance: .; d_gene: .; v_gene: TRBV11-2; j_gene: TRBJ2-1; CDR3aa: CASSSGHSSSYNEQFF; CDR3nt: TGTGCCAGCAGCTCAGGACACTCTAGCTCCTACAATGAGCAGTTCTTC
abundance: many; d_gene: .; v_gene: TRBV7-9; j_gene: TRBJ2-1; CDR3aa: CASSLALGAGNEQFF; CDR3nt: TGTGCCAGCAGCTTAGCGTTGGGGGCCGGGAATGAGCAGTTCTTC
abundance: few; d_gene: .; v_gene: TRBV27; j_gene: TRBJ2-3; CDR3aa: CASSAIASVTDTQYF; CDR3nt: TGTGCCAGCAGTGCAATAGCGTCTGTCACAGATACGCAGTATTTT
abundance: many; d_gene: .; v_gene: TRBV6-4; j_gene: TRBJ1-5; CDR3aa: CASSETRNSEGYQPQHF; CDR3nt: TGTGCCAGCAGTGAAACCCGTAACAGTGAGGGATATCAGCCCCAGCATTTT
abundance: .; d_gene: .; v_gene: TRBV5-5; j_gene: TRBJ1-1; CDR3aa: CASSLTSPGDTEAFF; CDR3nt: TGTGCCAGCAGCTTAACTTCTCCGGGAGACACTGAAGCTTTCTTT
abundance: .; d_gene: .; v_gene: TRBV7-9; j_gene: TRBJ2-3; CDR3aa: CASSLPVGAGLSTDTQYF; CDR3nt: TGTGCCAGCAGCTTACCAGTCGGGGCGGGCCTCAGCACAGATACGCAGTATTTT
abundance: .; d_gene: TRBD1; v_gene: TRBV11-2; j_gene: TRBJ1-3; CDR3aa: CASSLDRTGFQNSGNTIYF; CDR3nt: TGTGCCAGCAGCTTAGACCGGACAGGGTTCCAAAACTCTGGAAACACCATATATTTT
abundance: once; d_gene: TRBD1; v_gene: TRBV7-2; j_gene: TRBJ1-2; CDR3aa: CASSLVVTGGEGGYGYTF; CDR3nt: TGTGCCAGCAGCTTAGTCGTGACAGGGGGCGAGGGTGGCTATGGCTACACCTTC
abundance: .; d_gene: .; v_gene: TRBV27; j_gene: TRBJ1-3; CDR3aa: CASSPNDGRNTIYF; CDR3nt: TGTGCCAGCAGTCCCAATGACGGGAGAAACACCATATATTTT
abundance: .; d_gene: .; v_gene: TRBV23-1; j_gene: TRBJ2-6; CDR3aa: CASSQALTQQSRANVLTF; CDR3nt: TGCGCCAGCAGTCAGGCACTGACGCAACAAAGTCGGGCCAACGTCCTGACTTTC
abundance: few; d_gene: .; v_gene: TRBV29-1; j_gene: TRBJ2-1; CDR3aa: CSVGQSYNEQFF; CDR3nt: TGCAGCGTTGGACAGAGCTACAATGAGCAGTTCTTC
abundance: many; d_gene: .; v_gene: TRBV6-4; j_gene: TRBJ2-6; CDR3aa: CASSDSGANVLTF; CDR3nt: TGTGCCAGCAGTGACTCTGGGGCCAACGTCCTGACTTTC
abundance: once; d_gene: .; v_gene: TRBV6-6; j_gene: TRBJ2-7; CDR3aa: CASSDSVDEQYF; CDR3nt: TGTGCCAGCAGTGATTCAGTGGACGAGCAGTACTTC
abundance: .; d_gene: .; v_gene: TRBV6-6; j_gene: TRBJ2-7; CDR3aa: CASSRTSYEQYF; CDR3nt: TGTGCCAGCAGTCGGACCTCCTACGAGCAGTACTTC
abundance: .; d_gene: TRBD1; v_gene: TRBV7-2; j_gene: TRBJ1-5; CDR3aa: CASSLTGTGGRQPQHF; CDR3nt: TGTGCCAGCAGCCTGACCGGGACAGGGGGCCGTCAGCCCCAGCATTTT
abundance: many; d_gene: .; v_gene: TRBV25-1; j_gene: TRBJ2-1; CDR3aa: CASSVAKAGTRNEQFF; CDR3nt: TGTGCCAGCAGTGTGGCCAAGGCCGGGACTCGGAATGAGCAGTTCTTC
abundance: .; d_gene: .; v_gene: TRBV4-1; j_gene: TRBJ1-4; CDR3aa: CASSQGWGIGGEKLFF; CDR3nt: TGCGCCAGCAGCCAAGGATGGGGGATCGGAGGTGAAAAACTGTTTTTT
abundance: once; d_gene: TRBD2; v_gene: TRBV28; j_gene: TRBJ2-7; CDR3aa: CASSKTSGRVSEQYF; CDR3nt: TGTGCCAGCAGTAAAACTAGCGGGAGAGTCTCCGAGCAGTACTTC
abundance: .; d_gene: .; v_gene: TRBV5-1; j_gene: TRBJ2-7; CDR3aa: CASTRGPQGEQYF; CDR3nt: TGCGCCAGCACTCGAGGGCCTCAAGGCGAGCAGTACTTC
abundance: once; d_gene: .; v_gene: TRBV6-4; j_gene: TRBJ2-3; CDR3aa: CASSPTSGSTDTQYF; CDR3nt: TGTGCCAGCAGCCCAACCTCAGGGAGCACAGATACGCAGTATTTT
abundance: .; d_gene: TRBD1; v_gene: TRBV27; j_gene: TRBJ2-7; CDR3aa: CASRGTGRQYF; CDR3nt: TGTGCCAGCAGAGGGACAGGTCGACAGTACTTC
abundance: .; d_gene: TRBD1; v_gene: TRBV19; j_gene: TRBJ1-5; CDR3aa: CASSIDHRGRVSRQPQHF; CDR3nt: TGTGCCAGTAGTATAGATCACAGGGGGCGAGTGAGTCGTCAGCCCCAGCATTTT
abundance: few; d_gene: TRBD1; v_gene: TRBV7-9; j_gene: TRBJ2-1; CDR3aa: CASSIQGVEQFF; CDR3nt: TGTGCCAGCAGCATACAGGGGGTCGAGCAGTTCTTC
abundance: once; d_gene: .; v_gene: TRBV19; j_gene: TRBJ2-1; CDR3aa: CASSDTPDSYNEQFF; CDR3nt: TGTGCCAGTAGTGATACACCGGATTCCTACAATGAGCAGTTCTTC
abundance: .; d_gene: .; v_gene: TRBV5-4; j_gene: TRBJ1-1; CDR3aa: CASRRRDTENTEAFF; CDR3nt: TGTGCCAGCAGGCGCCGGGACACGGAGAACACTGAAGCTTTCTTT
abundance: .; d_gene: .; v_gene: TRBV21-1; j_gene: TRBJ2-2; CDR3aa: CASSKLWDTGELFF; CDR3nt: TGTGCCAGCAGCAAACTCTGGGACACCGGGGAGCTGTTTTTT
abundance: .; d_gene: .; v_gene: TRBV10-2; j_gene: TRBJ2-2; CDR3aa: CASSDTGSRELFF; CDR3nt: TGCGCCAGCAGTGATACAGGGAGCCGGGAGCTGTTTTTT
abundance: .; d_gene: .; v_gene: TRBV7-9; j_gene: TRBJ2-7; CDR3aa: CASSNKVEQYF; CDR3nt: TGTGCCAGCAGCAACAAGGTCGAGCAGTACTTC
abundance: .; d_gene: .; v_gene: TRBV7-9; j_gene: TRBJ1-1; CDR3aa: CASSLAHRKAFF; CDR3nt: TGTGCCAGCAGCTTAGCGCACCGAAAAGCTTTCTTT
abundance: .; d_gene: .; v_gene: TRBV7-3; j_gene: TRBJ2-6; CDR3aa: CASSLTAETSGANVLTF; CDR3nt: TGTGCCAGCAGCTTAACAGCAGAAACCTCTGGGGCCAACGTCCTGACTTTC
abundance: .; d_gene: .; v_gene: TRBV6-9; j_gene: TRBJ2-1; CDR3aa: CASSHQGGGTIERVSEQFF; CDR3nt: TGTGCCAGCAGCCACCAGGGGGGGGGCACAATAGAGAGGGTCTCGGAGCAGTTCTTC
abundance: few; d_gene: TRBD2; v_gene: TRBV15; j_gene: TRBJ2-3; CDR3aa: CATSDSSGSPTDTQYF; CDR3nt: TGTGCCACCAGCGATAGTAGCGGGAGTCCGACAGATACGCAGTATTTT
abundance: .; d_gene: TRBD2; v_gene: TRBV9; j_gene: TRBJ2-2; CDR3aa: CASSPRRGLAGVPGELFF; CDR3nt: TGTGCCAGCAGCCCGAGGAGAGGGCTAGCGGGAGTGCCCGGGGAGCTGTTTTTT
abundance: .; d_gene: .; v_gene: TRBV7-8; j_gene: TRBJ1-1; CDR3aa: CASSSSQGLNTEAFF; CDR3nt: TGTGCCAGCAGCTCCTCACAGGGATTGAACACTGAAGCTTTCTTT
abundance: few; d_gene: .; v_gene: TRBV6-1; j_gene: TRBJ2-1; CDR3aa: CASSDLTGAYNEQFF; CDR3nt: TGTGCCAGCAGTGATTTGACAGGAGCCTACAATGAGCAGTTCTTC
abundance: .; d_gene: .; v_gene: TRBV28; j_gene: TRBJ1-5; CDR3aa: CASTDRGRGNQPQHF; CDR3nt: TGTGCCAGCACAGACCGTGGGAGGGGGAATCAGCCCCAGCATTTT
abundance: .; d_gene: TRBD2; v_gene: TRBV7-8; j_gene: TRBJ2-7; CDR3aa: CASSLERAGAYEQYF; CDR3nt: TGTGCCAGCAGCTTAGAGCGAGCGGGAGCGTACGAGCAGTACTTC
abundance: .; d_gene: .; v_gene: TRBV5-1; j_gene: TRBJ1-1; CDR3aa: CASSIEMGVRTEAFF; CDR3nt: TGCGCCAGCAGCATAGAAATGGGGGTAAGGACTGAAGCTTTCTTT
abundance: .; d_gene: .; v_gene: TRBV19; j_gene: TRBJ2-7; CDR3aa: CASSILAGFGRKQHF; CDR3nt: TGTGCCAGTAGTATACTTGCAGGTTTCGGACGTAAGCAACATTTC
abundance: .; d_gene: TRBD2; v_gene: TRBV6-1; j_gene: TRBJ2-1; CDR3aa: CASSAPGLAGGSNEQFF; CDR3nt: TGTGCCAGCAGTGCCCCGGGACTAGCGGGAGGTTCTAATGAGCAGTTCTTC
abundance: few; d_gene: .; v_gene: TRBV28; j_gene: TRBJ2-1; CDR3aa: CASLRSSISYNEQFF; CDR3nt: TGTGCCAGCCTCCGGTCTAGCATCTCCTACAATGAGCAGTTCTTC
abundance: .; d_gene: .; v_gene: TRBV28; j_gene: TRBJ2-1; CDR3aa: CASSLQVTRGHEQFF; CDR3nt: TGTGCCAGCAGTTTACAGGTGACTAGGGGCCATGAGCAGTTCTTC
abundance: .; d_gene: TRBD2; v_gene: TRBV2; j_gene: TRBJ2-1; CDR3aa: CASSVLGSGTYNEQFF; CDR3nt: TGTGCCAGCAGTGTTCTCGGTAGCGGGACCTACAATGAGCAGTTCTTC
abundance: .; d_gene: .; v_gene: TRBV7-9; j_gene: TRBJ1-1; CDR3aa: CASSLFRANDTEAFF; CDR3nt: TGTGCCAGCAGCTTATTCCGGGCGAATGACACTGAAGCTTTCTTT
abundance: many; d_gene: TRBD1; v_gene: TRBV28; j_gene: TRBJ2-5; CDR3aa: CASSPGQGELKTQYF; CDR3nt: TGTGCCAGCAGTCCCGGACAGGGGGAATTGAAGACCCAGTACTTC
abundance: .; d_gene: .; v_gene: TRBV27; j_gene: TRBJ1-2; CDR3aa: CASSQPSGRGYTF; CDR3nt: TGTGCCAGCAGTCAACCCTCGGGAAGGGGCTACACCTTC
abundance: .; d_gene: .; v_gene: TRBV10-2; j_gene: TRBJ2-2; CDR3aa: CASRVSRGELFF; CDR3nt: TGCGCCAGCAGGGTGTCACGTGGGGAGCTGTTTTTT
abundance: .; d_gene: .; v_gene: TRBV9; j_gene: TRBJ2-7; CDR3aa: CASSVGQRSYEQYF; CDR3nt: TGTGCCAGCAGCGTAGGACAGAGATCCTACGAGCAGTACTTC
abundance: few; d_gene: .; v_gene: TRBV2; j_gene: TRBJ2-5; CDR3aa: CASSWTQQETQYF; CDR3nt: TGTGCCAGCAGCTGGACACAACAAGAGACCCAGTACTTC
abundance: .; d_gene: .; v_gene: TRBV6-5; j_gene: TRBJ1-2; CDR3aa: CASSSLGPGPYGYTF; CDR3nt: TGTGCCAGCAGTTCTCTGGGGCCAGGGCCTTATGGCTACACCTTC